Below are 15 T cell receptor beta chains sequenced from a single sample in a study of cytomegalovirus exposure and HLA in healthy donors. Vbeta (60) and Jbeta (13) primers were used in the PCR. Method: immunoSEQ multiplex PCR; TCRdb's copy keeps in-frame clones and lacks some. The sample carries fewer than 150,000 clones, about four fifths recorded once. The sequencing input was PBMCs. These receptors were collected from a man aged 25-40 years in good health.

The genes are TRBV2 and TRBJ2-1; TRBD2 aligns across 14 bases. From germline, CDR1 is SNHLY and CDR2 FYNNEI. The CDR3 contains 16 residues. V dropped 6 bases and J dropped 9; count of bases not matched to a gene: 10. The CDR3 DNA follows: TGTGCCAGCAGAAATGGACTAGCGGGAGGACTGAGTGAGCAGTTCTTC. It specifies CASRNGLAGGLSEQFF.

The chain joins TRBV27 to TRBJ2-4, with a tentative D call TRBD2 (5 bases). This CDR3 has 13 amino acids. Germline V CDR1 and CDR2: MNHEY, SMNVEV (reference sequence). The V end lost 10 bases, the J end lost 0 bases, and 10 bases lay between the germline ends. CDR3 coding DNA: TGTGCCACTTCCGGGAAAGCCAAAAACATTCAGTACTTC. It codes for CATSGKAKNIQYF.

In this sample, this clone turned up once. V and J are TRBV30 and TRBJ2-7; 7 bases fit TRBD1. The CDR3 spans 15 residues. Per the germline V gene, CDR1 is GTSNPN and CDR2 is SVGIG (reference sequence). Trimming at V came to 0 bases and at J to 0 bases, leaving 5 bases not matched to a gene. CDR3 DNA: TGTGCCTGGAGTGTACTAGGGGGCGCCTCCTACGAGCAGTACTTC. It yields the protein CAWSVLGGASYEQYF.

The V gene is TRBV19, the J gene TRBJ2-7; D remains ambiguous. The CDR3 runs 15 residues. V was clipped by 2 bases and J by 4 bases, with 15 bases between them. Germline V gene lookup returns CDR1 LNHDA and CDR2 SQIVND (reference sequence). The CDR3 DNA reads as TGTGCCAGTAGTATAAGTGCAGGTGGGTTTTACGAGCAGTACTTC. It translates to CASSISAGGFYEQYF.

The V call is TRBV6-4, the J call TRBJ2-2; maybe TRBD2 (8 bases). Trimming left V 0 bases short and J 1 base short, with 15 bases between. CDR1 and CDR2 from the germline V gene are MRHNA and SNTAGT. The CDR3 runs 18 residues. CDR3 protein: CASSDSEGAGGNTGELFF. CDR3 DNA sequence: TGTGCCAGCAGTGACTCGGAGGGGGCGGGGGGGAACACCGGGGAGCTGTTTTTT.

The rearrangement links TRBV18 to TRBJ2-3, with D tentatively TRBD2 (5 bases). The length of the CDR3 is 16 residues. Germline V gene data show CDR1 as KGHSH and CDR2 as LQKENI. The germline V and J ends were trimmed by 3 bases and 1 base, with 14 bases remaining between them. The CDR3 loop is CASSPGVAPGTDTQYF. DNA of the CDR3: TGTGCCAGCTCACCGGGCGTAGCGCCAGGCACAGATACGCAGTATTTT.

This chain joins TRBV9 and TRBJ1-1; D unresolved. The CDR3 covers 14 residues. V lost 4 bases and J 4 bases, leaving 14 bases between the germline ends. CDR1 and CDR2 from the germline V gene are SGDLS and YYNGEE. CDR3: CASSTRGGLTEAFF. The CDR3 DNA follows: TGTGCCAGCAGCACCCGTGGAGGGCTCACTGAAGCTTTCTTT.

This chain joins TRBV7-9 and TRBJ2-2; no reliable D call. V was pared by 4 bases and J by 3 bases, with 9 bases between. The CDR3 runs 14 residues. The germline V gene encodes CDR1 SEHNR and CDR2 FQNEAQ (reference sequence). The CDR3 nucleotides read TGTGCCAGCAGCTCGATCACAGACACCGGGGAGCTGTTTTTT. This translates into CASSSITDTGELFF.

This clone was detected only once. The chain joins TRBV5-1 to TRBJ2-7; 9 bases are a match to TRBD2. The CDR3 is made up of 14 amino acids. CDR1 is SGHRS, CDR2 YFSETQ, per germline. The ends lost 1 base at V and 3 bases at J; junction bases unmatched: 2. For the CDR3, the DNA is TGCGCCAGCAGCTTGACTAGCGGGTACTACGAGCAGTACTTC. Amino acid sequence: CASSLTSGYYEQYF.

The chain links TRBV4-1 to TRBJ2-6, with D possibly TRBD1 on 6 matching bases. This CDR3 comprises 15 residues. Trimming stripped 6 bases from V and 4 bases from J, with 13 bases between. Germline loops: CDR1 MGHRA, CDR2 YSYEKL. DNA of the CDR3: TGCGCCAGCAGTCTAACAGGGCTCGGGGCCAACGTCCTGACTTTC. This encodes CASSLTGLGANVLTF.

This clone was seen a few times. V usage is TRBV5-8 and J usage is TRBJ1-4; tentative D call: TRBD1 (5 bases). Germline-derived CDR1 and CDR2 are SGHTS and YDEGEE. This CDR3 is built from 15 residues. With 3 bases removed from V and 7 bases from J, the gap between germline ends came to 16 bases. Written as DNA, the CDR3 is TGTGCCAGCAGCTCCCTAATGCTCGGGGGTGAAAAACTGTTTTTT. It is translated as CASSSLMLGGEKLFF.

The chain recombines TRBV5-1 with TRBJ2-7, with TRBD1 matching over 10 bases. The junction had 5 bases not matched to a gene; V was cut back by 6 bases and J by 2 bases. Germline V gene data show CDR1 as SGHRS and CDR2 as YFSETQ. The CDR3 length is 14 residues. This CDR3 is CASIPGTGAYEQYF. In DNA form, the CDR3 reads TGCGCCAGCATCCCCGGGACAGGGGCCTACGAGCAGTACTTC.

This clone was detected once. The chain has TRBV21-1 and TRBJ2-7; TRBD1, the table's D call, lacks a check against the DNA. TRBV21-1 is a listed pseudogene. The CDR3 has 14 residues. This CDR3 is CASSTRQGGHEQYF. The CDR3 nucleotides read TGTGCCAGCAGCACTCGACAGGGGGGTCACGAGCAGTACTTC.

The chain links TRBV6-1 to TRBJ2-3; TRBD2 agrees at 10 bases. The junction had 3 bases not matched to a gene; V was cut back by 5 bases and J by 1 base. Germline V gives CDR1 MNHNS, CDR2 SASEGT. This CDR3 is built from 15 residues. In DNA, the CDR3 is TGTGCCAGCAGTCACAGCGGGAGGGGCACAGATACGCAGTATTTT. It specifies CASSHSGRGTDTQYF.

This chain connects TRBV29-1 to TRBJ2-1; 11 bases are shared with TRBD2. Trimming took 8 bases from V and 0 from J; bases not matched to a gene: 6. CDR3 length: 15 amino acids. Germline V gives CDR1 SQVTM, CDR2 ANQGSEA. For the CDR3, the DNA is TGCAGCACAATAGCGGGAGGGAGCTCCTACAATGAGCAGTTCTTC. Encoded protein: CSTIAGGSSYNEQFF.